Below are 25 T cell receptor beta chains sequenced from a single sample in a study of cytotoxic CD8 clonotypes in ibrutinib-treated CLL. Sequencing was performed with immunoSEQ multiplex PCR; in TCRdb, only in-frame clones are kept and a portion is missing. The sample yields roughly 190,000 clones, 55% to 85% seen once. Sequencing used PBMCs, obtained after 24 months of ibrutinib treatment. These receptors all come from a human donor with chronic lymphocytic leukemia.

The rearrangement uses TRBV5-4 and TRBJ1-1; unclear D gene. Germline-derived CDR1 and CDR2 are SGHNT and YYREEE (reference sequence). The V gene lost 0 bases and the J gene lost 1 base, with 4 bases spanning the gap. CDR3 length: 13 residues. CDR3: CASSLGANTEAFF. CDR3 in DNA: TGTGCCAGCAGCTTGGGCGCGAACACTGAAGCTTTCTTT.

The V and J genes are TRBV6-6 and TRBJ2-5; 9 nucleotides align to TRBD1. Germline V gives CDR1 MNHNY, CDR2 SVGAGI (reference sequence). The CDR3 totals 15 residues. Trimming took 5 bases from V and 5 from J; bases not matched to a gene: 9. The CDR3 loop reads CASSAHRGRGETQYF. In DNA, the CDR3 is TGTGCCAGCAGTGCGCACAGGGGGCGCGGGGAGACCCAGTACTTC.

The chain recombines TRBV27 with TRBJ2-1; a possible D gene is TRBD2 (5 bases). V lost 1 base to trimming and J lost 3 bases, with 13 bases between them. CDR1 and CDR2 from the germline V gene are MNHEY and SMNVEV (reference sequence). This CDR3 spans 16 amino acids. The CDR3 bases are TGTGCCAGCAGTTTATTAAGCGGAGAAAACTACAATGAGCAGTTCTTC. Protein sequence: CASSLLSGENYNEQFF.

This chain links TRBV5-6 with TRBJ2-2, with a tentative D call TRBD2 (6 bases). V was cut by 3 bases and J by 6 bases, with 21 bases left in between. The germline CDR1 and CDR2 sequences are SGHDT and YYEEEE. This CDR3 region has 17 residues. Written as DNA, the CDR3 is TGTGCCAGCAGCTACGGAGACGGAGGGCCTCGGGCCGGGGAGCTGTTTTTT. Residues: CASSYGDGGPRAGELFF.

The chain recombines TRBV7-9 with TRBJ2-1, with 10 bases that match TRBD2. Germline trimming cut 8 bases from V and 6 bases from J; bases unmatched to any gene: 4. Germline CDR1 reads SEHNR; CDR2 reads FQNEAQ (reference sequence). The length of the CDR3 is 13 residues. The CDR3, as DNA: TGTGCCAGCGGGCTAGCGGGAGTCAATGAGCAGTTCTTC. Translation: CASGLAGVNEQFF.

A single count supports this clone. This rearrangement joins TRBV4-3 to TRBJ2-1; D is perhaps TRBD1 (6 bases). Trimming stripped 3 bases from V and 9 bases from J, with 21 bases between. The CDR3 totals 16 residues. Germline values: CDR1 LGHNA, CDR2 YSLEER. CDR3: CASSQMTNPLGGEQFF. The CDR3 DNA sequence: TGCGCCAGCAGCCAGATGACAAATCCTCTAGGGGGTGAGCAGTTCTTC.

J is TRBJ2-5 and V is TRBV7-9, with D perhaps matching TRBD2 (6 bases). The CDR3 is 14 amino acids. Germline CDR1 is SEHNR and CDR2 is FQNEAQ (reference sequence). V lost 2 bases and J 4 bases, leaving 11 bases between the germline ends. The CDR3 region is CASSLTGEAETQYF. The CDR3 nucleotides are TGTGCCAGCAGCTTAACGGGAGAGGCAGAGACCCAGTACTTC.

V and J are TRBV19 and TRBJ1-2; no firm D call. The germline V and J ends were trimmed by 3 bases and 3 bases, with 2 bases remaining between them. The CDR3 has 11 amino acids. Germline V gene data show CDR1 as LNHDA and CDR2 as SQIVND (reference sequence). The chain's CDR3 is CASSIYYGYTF. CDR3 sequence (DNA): TGTGCCAGTAGTATTTACTATGGCTACACCTTC.

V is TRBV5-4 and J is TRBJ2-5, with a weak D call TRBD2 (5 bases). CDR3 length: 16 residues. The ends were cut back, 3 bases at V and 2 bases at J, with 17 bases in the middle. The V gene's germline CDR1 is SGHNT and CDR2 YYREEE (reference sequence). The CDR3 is CASSYRGGVGQETQYF. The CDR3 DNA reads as TGTGCCAGCAGCTACCGGGGTGGAGTAGGACAAGAGACCCAGTACTTC.

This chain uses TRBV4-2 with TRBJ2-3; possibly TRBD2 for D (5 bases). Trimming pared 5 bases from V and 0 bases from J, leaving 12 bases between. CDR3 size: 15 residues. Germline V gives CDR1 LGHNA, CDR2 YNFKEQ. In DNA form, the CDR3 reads TGTGCCAGCAGCGGACGACTAACTAGCACAGATACGCAGTATTTT. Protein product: CASSGRLTSTDTQYF.

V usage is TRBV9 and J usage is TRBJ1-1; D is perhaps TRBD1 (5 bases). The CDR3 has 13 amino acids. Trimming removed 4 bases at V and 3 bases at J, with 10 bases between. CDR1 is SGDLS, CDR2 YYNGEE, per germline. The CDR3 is CASSQGTYTEAFF. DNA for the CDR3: TGTGCCAGCAGCCAAGGGACGTACACTGAAGCTTTCTTT.

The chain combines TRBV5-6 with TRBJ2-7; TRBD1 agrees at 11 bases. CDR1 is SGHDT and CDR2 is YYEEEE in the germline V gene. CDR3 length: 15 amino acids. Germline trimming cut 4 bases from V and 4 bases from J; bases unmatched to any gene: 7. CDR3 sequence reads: CASSPTGTGGYEQYF. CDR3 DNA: TGTGCCAGCAGCCCTACCGGGACAGGGGGTTACGAGCAGTACTTC.

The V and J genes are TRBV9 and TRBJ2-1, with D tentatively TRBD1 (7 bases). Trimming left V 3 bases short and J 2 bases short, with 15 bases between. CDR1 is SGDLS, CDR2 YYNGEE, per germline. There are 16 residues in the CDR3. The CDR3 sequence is CASSAGGTAAYNEQFF. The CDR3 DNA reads TGTGCCAGCAGCGCAGGGGGGACTGCAGCCTACAATGAGCAGTTCTTC. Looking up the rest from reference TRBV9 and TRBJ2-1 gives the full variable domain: DSGVTQTPKHLITATGQRVTLRCSPRSGDLSVYWYQQSLDQGLQFLIQYYNGEERAKGNILERFSAQQFPDLHSELNLSSLELGDSALYFCASSAGGTAAYNEQFFGPGTRLTVL.

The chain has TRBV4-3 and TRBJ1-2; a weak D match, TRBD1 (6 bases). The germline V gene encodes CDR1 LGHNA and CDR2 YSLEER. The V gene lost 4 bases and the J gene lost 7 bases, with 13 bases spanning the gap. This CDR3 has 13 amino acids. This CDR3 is CASSRGQMSGYTF. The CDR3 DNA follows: TGCGCCAGCAGCCGCGGACAGATGAGTGGCTACACCTTC.

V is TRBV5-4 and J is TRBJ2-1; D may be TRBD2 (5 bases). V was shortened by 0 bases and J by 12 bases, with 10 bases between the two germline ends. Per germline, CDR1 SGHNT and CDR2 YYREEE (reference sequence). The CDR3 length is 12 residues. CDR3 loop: CASSLARDLQFF. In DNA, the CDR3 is TGTGCCAGCAGCTTGGCGAGGGATCTGCAGTTCTTC.

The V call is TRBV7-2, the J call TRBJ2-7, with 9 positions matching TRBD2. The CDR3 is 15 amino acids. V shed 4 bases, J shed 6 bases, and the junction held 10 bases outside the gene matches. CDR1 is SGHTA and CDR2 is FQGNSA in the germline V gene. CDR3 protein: CASSSLGLASFEQYF. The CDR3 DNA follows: TGTGCCAGCAGCTCGCTGGGACTAGCATCTTTCGAGCAGTACTTC.

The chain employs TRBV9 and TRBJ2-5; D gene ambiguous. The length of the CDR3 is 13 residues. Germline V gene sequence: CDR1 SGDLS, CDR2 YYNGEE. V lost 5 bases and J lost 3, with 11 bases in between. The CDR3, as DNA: TGTGCCAGCAGTGTTAGACCGAAAGAGACCCAGTACTTC. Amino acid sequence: CASSVRPKETQYF.

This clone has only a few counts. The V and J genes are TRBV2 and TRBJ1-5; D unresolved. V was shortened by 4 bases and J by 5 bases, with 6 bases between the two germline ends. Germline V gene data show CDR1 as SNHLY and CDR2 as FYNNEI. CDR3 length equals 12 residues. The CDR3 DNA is TGTGCCAGCAGTGTAGGTGATCAGCCCCAGCATTTT. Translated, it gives CASSVGDQPQHF.

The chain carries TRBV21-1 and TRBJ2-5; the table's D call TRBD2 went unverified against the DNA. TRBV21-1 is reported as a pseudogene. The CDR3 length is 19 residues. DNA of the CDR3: TGTGCCAGCAGCAAAGGTGGGGCTAGCGGGAGCGAGGACCAAGAGACCCAGTACTTC. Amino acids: CASSKGGASGSEDQETQYF.

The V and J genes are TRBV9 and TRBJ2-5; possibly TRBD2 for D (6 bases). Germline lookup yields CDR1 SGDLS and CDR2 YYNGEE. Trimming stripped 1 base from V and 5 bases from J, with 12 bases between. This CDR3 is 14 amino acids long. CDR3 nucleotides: TGTGCCAGCAGCGTATTAACAGGAGGGGAGACCCAGTACTTC. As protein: CASSVLTGGETQYF.

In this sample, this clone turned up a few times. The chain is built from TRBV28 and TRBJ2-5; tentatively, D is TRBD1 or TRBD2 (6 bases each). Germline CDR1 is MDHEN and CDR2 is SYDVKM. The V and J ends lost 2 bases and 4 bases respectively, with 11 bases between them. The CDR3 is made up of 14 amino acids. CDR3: CASSLTGGGETQYF. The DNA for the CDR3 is TGTGCCAGCAGTTTAACCGGGGGCGGAGAGACCCAGTACTTC.

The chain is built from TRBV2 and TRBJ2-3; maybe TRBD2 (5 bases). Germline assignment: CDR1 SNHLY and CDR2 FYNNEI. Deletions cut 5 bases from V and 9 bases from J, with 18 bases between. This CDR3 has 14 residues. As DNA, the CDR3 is TGTGCCAGCAGTTCGCGGGTAATGGGGAGCACGCAGTATTTT. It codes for CASSSRVMGSTQYF.

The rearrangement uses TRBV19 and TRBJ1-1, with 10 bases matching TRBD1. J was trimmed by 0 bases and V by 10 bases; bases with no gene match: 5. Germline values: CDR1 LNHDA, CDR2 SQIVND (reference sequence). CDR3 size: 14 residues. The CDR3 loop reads CATRDRGMNTEAFF. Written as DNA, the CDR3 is TGTGCCACCCGGGACAGGGGTATGAACACTGAAGCTTTCTTT. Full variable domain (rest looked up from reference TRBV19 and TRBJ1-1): DGGITQSPKYLFRKEGQNVTLSCEQNLNHDAMYWYRQDPGQGLRLIYYSQIVNDFQKGDIAEGYSVSREKKESFPLTVTSAQKNPTAFYLCATRDRGMNTEAFFGQGTRLTVV.

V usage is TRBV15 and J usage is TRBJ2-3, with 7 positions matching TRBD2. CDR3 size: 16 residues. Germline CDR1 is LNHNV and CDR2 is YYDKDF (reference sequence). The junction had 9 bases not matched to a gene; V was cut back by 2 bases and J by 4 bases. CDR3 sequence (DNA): TGTGCCACCAGCAGAAGGGAGGGCCAAGGAGCAGATACGCAGTATTTT. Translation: CATSRREGQGADTQYF.

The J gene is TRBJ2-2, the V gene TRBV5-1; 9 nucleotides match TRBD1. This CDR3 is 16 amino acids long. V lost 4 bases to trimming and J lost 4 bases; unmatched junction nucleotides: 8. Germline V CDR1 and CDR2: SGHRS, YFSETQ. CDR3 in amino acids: CASSLYRGQGTGELFF. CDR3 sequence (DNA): TGCGCCAGCAGCCTTTACAGGGGGCAAGGCACCGGGGAGCTGTTTTTT.